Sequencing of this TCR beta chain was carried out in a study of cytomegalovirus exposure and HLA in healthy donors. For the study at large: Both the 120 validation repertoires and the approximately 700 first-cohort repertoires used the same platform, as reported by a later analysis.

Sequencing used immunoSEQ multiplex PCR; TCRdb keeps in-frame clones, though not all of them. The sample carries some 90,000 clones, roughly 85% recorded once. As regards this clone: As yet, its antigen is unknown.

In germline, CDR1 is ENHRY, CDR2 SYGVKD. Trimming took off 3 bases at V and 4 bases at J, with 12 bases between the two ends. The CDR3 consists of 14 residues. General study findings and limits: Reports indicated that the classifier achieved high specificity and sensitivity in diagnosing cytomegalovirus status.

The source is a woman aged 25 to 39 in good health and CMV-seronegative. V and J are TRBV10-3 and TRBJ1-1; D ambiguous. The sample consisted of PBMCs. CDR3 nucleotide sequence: TGTGCCATCAGTGAACCGTCCGGGGTCACTGAAGCTTTCTTT. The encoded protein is CAISEPSGVTEAFF.